Listed below are T cell receptor beta chains from one sample, sequenced in a study of cytomegalovirus exposure and HLA in healthy donors. Method: immunoSEQ multiplex PCR; TCRdb's copy keeps in-frame clones and lacks some. The sample has about 81,000 clones; over 65% are singletons. The sample taken for sequencing was PBMCs. The source of these receptors is a man aged 50 or older in good health and CMV-seropositive. Both conserved end residues are part of each CDR3. Each record gives: J gene, D gene, clone size, CDR3 length, V gene, CDR3 DNA, CDR3 protein. A D gene is named only where the DNA matches it firmly. Size is omitted from some rows. Given values are once, few, many or a class for expanded clones.

>TRBJ1-1|TRBD1|.|15|TRBV9
TGTGCCAGCAGCGTAGGCAACAGGGGAGTTACTGAAGCTTTCTTT
CASSVGNRGVTEAFF
>TRBJ1-1|.|.|13|TRBV27
TGTGCCAGCAGTGGACAGTTGGACACTGAAGCTTTCTTT
CASSGQLDTEAFF
>TRBJ1-5|TRBD1|.|15|TRBV5-4
TGTGCCAGCAGCTTACAGGGGGCTCTCAATCAGCCCCAGCATTTT
CASSLQGALNQPQHF
>TRBJ2-1|.|.|13|TRBV19
TGTGCCAGTAGTACCAGGTCGGGGAATGAGCAGTTCTTC
CASSTRSGNEQFF
>TRBJ2-7|TRBD2|.|15|TRBV30
TGTGCCTGGATCTTCGAGGGACTAGCGGGAGACGAGCAGTACTTC
CAWIFEGLAGDEQYF
>TRBJ1-1|.|.|16|TRBV4-1
TGCGCCAGCAGCCAAGTGGCGGGCCTTACCCTAATTGAAGCTTTCTTT
CASSQVAGLTLIEAFF
>TRBJ2-1|.|once|10|TRBV28
TGTGCCAGCAGTTTACAGGAGCAGTTCTTC
CASSLQEQFF
>TRBJ2-7|TRBD1|.|13|TRBV5-1
TGCGCCAGCAGCTGGACAGGGTCCTACGAGCAGTACTTC
CASSWTGSYEQYF
>TRBJ1-1|.|.|12|TRBV11-2
TGTGCCAGCAGCTTTACGGGGACTGAAGCTTTCTTT
CASSFTGTEAFF
>TRBJ1-1|TRBD1|.|15|TRBV5-1
TGCGCCAGCAGCTTCAACTACAGGGGGCGGACTGAAGCTTTCTTT
CASSFNYRGRTEAFF
>TRBJ2-1|.|.|17|TRBV7-2
TGTGCCAGCAGCTTAGTCCCTGGAGGGGCCGGACACAATGAGCAGTTCTTC
CASSLVPGGAGHNEQFF
>TRBJ2-1|TRBD2|once|16|TRBV7-3
TGTGCCAGCAGCTCCACCGGGACTAGCGGATCTAATGAGCAGTTCTTC
CASSSTGTSGSNEQFF
>TRBJ2-1|TRBD2|few|18|TRBV4-1
TGCGCCAGCAGCCAGGGGACTAGCGGGTTATACTCCTACAATGAGCAGTTCTTC
CASSQGTSGLYSYNEQFF
>TRBJ2-7|.|.|13|TRBV14
TGTGCCAGCAGCCAAGGACTTCTTTACGAGCAGTACTTC
CASSQGLLYEQYF